The T cell receptor beta chain described here comes from a study of blood T cell repertoires in COVID-19. Study summary: Collection of acute and convalescent COVID-19 samples took place in the United States, Italy and Spain. From T cells, B-cell-depleted T cells, or PBMCs came the material, which was cDNA or gDNA.

Germline loops: CDR1 SNHLY, CDR2 FYNNEI. With 4 bases removed from V and 6 bases from J, the gap between germline ends came to 4 bases. This CDR3 is 11 amino acids long. Original analysis: How many nucleated cells were present was estimated from reference gene primer amplification. Assay used: immunoSEQ multiplex PCR; TCRdb lists only in-frame clones, some missing. V, J and clone size reflect that table, while D and trimming were determined from the DNA. The data hold some 260,000 clones, with roughly four fifths observed a single time. This receptor was taken from a man older than 75 with acute or convalescent COVID-19. This chain links TRBV2 with TRBJ2-4; D not certain. The sequenced sample was peripheral blood. CDR3 sequence: CASSAGNIQYF. The CDR3 DNA reads TGTGCCAGCAGTGCCGGAAACATTCAGTACTTC.